The 22 T cell receptor beta chains below come from one sample, sequenced in a study of shared T cell receptors in the human thymus. The table came from immunoSEQ multiplex PCR; TCRdb's copy has only in-frame clones and leaves some out. The sample includes hundreds of thousands of clones, around 87% of them seen just once. This sample was also put to use in a study of human thymus T cells.

Sequenced material: thymocytes. The receptors here all came from a boy under three years old with a congenital heart defect.

The V and J genes are TRBV7-8 and TRBJ2-6; D possibly corresponds to TRBD1 (5 bases). Germline V gene lookup returns CDR1 SGHVS and CDR2 FQNEAQ. The V gene lost 2 bases and the J gene lost 0 bases, with 14 bases spanning the gap. This CDR3 spans 18 amino acids. The CDR3: CASSLRGSLTSGANVLTF. As DNA, the CDR3 is TGTGCCAGCAGCTTAAGGGGCAGCCTAACCTCTGGGGCCAACGTCCTGACTTTC.

CDR3 sequence (DNA): TGTGCCAGCAGAACCGGGACAGGGGACACTGAAGCTTTCTTT. It encodes CASRTGTGDTEAFF. The J gene is TRBJ1-1, the V gene TRBV28; 10 nucleotides match TRBD1. V lost 6 bases and J lost 3; bases outside the gene matches: 4. The CDR3 contains 14 residues. Per the germline V gene, CDR1 is MDHEN and CDR2 is SYDVKM. The whole variable domain, filled in from reference TRBV28 and TRBJ1-1, reads DVKVTQSSRYLVKRTGEKVFLECVQDMDHENMFWYRQDPGLGLRLIYFSYDVKMKEKGDIPEGYSVSREKKERFSLILESASTNQTSMYLCASRTGTGDTEAFFGQGTRLTVV.

The rearrangement links TRBV6-4 to TRBJ1-1; TRBD1 matches at 8 bases. CDR3 length equals 15 residues. Trimming at V came to 6 bases and at J to 1 base, leaving 7 bases not matched to a gene. Germline V gene sequence: CDR1 MRHNA, CDR2 SNTAGT. DNA of the CDR3: TGTGCCAGCAGCCGGACAGGGAGGGCGAACACTGAAGCTTTCTTT. Translating it yields CASSRTGRANTEAFF.

The rearrangement uses TRBV7-3 and TRBJ2-2, with 10 bases aligning to TRBD1. Germline V gene lookup returns CDR1 SGHTA and CDR2 FQGTGA. The CDR3 loop spans 17 amino acids. After removal of 4 bases from V and 3 bases from J, the junction contained 8 bases not matched to a gene. The CDR3 sequence is CASSCRDRGMDTGELFF. CDR3 DNA: TGTGCCAGCAGCTGCCGGGACAGGGGAATGGACACCGGGGAGCTGTTTTTT. The full variable domain, with the rest looked up from reference TRBV7-3 and TRBJ2-2, is GAGVSQTPSNKVTEKGKYVELRCDPISGHTALYWYRQSLGQGPEFLIYFQGTGAADDSGLPNDRFFAVRPEGSVSTLKIQRTERGDSAVYLCASSCRDRGMDTGELFFGEGSRLTVL.

This clone has just a few counts. The V gene is TRBV5-4, the J gene TRBJ1-1, with TRBD1 matching 10 bases. Germline CDR1 is SGHNT and CDR2 is YYREEE (reference sequence). The CDR3 contains 17 residues. The J segment lost 1 base and the V segment lost 4 bases, leaving 10 bases of the junction unmatched. The CDR3 protein is CASSIPGQGRSNTEAFF. CDR3 DNA sequence: TGTGCCAGCAGCATCCCGGGACAGGGGCGTTCGAACACTGAAGCTTTCTTT.

The chain has TRBV6-5 and TRBJ1-1; a weak D match, TRBD1 (5 bases). Trimming took off 8 bases at V and 6 bases at J, with 16 bases between the two ends. The CDR3 loop spans 13 amino acids. The germline gives CDR1 MNHEY, CDR2 SVGAGI. The CDR3 loop reads CASGRIRVSEAFF. CDR3 nucleotides: TGTGCCAGCGGCAGAATCAGGGTTTCTGAAGCTTTCTTT.

The rearrangement joins TRBV4-1 to TRBJ2-7; D remains ambiguous. Germline V gene sequence: CDR1 MGHRA, CDR2 YSYEKL. CDR3 size: 15 residues. The V end lost 1 base, the J end lost 0 bases, and 10 bases lay between the germline ends. Here the CDR3 DNA reads TGCGCCAGCAGCCAAGTTCGGTCCGACTCCTACGAGCAGTACTTC. Translation gives CASSQVRSDSYEQYF.

V is TRBV13 and J is TRBJ2-7, with a weak D call TRBD1 (5 bases). Germline V gene data show CDR1 as PRHDT and CDR2 as FYEKMQ (reference sequence). The CDR3 loop spans 15 amino acids. V was shortened by 0 bases and J by 6 bases, with 15 bases between the two germline ends. CDR3 protein: CASSLGRVEESEQYF. The CDR3 nucleotides read TGTGCCAGCAGCTTAGGCAGGGTGGAAGAATCCGAGCAGTACTTC. Full variable domain (remainder filled in from reference TRBV13 and TRBJ2-7): AAGVIQSPRHLIKEKRETATLKCYPIPRHDTVYWYQQGPGQDPQFLISFYEKMQSDKGSIPDRFSAQQFSDYHSELNMSSLELGDSALYFCASSLGRVEESEQYFGPGTRLTVT.

The chain carries TRBV2 and TRBJ2-1; 10 bases agree with TRBD2. The J segment lost 3 bases and the V segment lost 2 bases, leaving 10 bases of the junction unmatched. The CDR3 totals 18 residues. CDR1 SNHLY and CDR2 FYNNEI come from the germline V gene. CDR3: CASSEKGTTSGDYNEQFF. The CDR3 DNA is TGTGCCAGCAGTGAAAAAGGGACCACTAGCGGGGACTACAATGAGCAGTTCTTC.

The gene calls are TRBV5-8 and TRBJ1-2, with D possibly being TRBD1 (6 bases). V was clipped by 2 bases and J by 8 bases, with 16 bases between them. The CDR3 contains 14 residues. Germline V gives CDR1 SGHTS, CDR2 YDEGEE. The CDR3 loop is CASSFMGPGDGYTF. For the CDR3, the DNA is TGTGCCAGCAGCTTTATGGGCCCAGGGGACGGCTACACCTTC. The full variable domain, completed using reference TRBV5-8 and TRBJ1-2, is EAGVTQSPTHLIKTRGQQATLRCSPISGHTSVYWYQQALGLGLQFLLWYDEGEERNRGNFPPRFSGRQFPNYSSELNVNALELEDSALYLCASSFMGPGDGYTFGSGTRLTVV.

This chain joins TRBV30 and TRBJ1-6; the D gene is possibly TRBD1 (6 bases). Trimming shortened V by 6 bases and J by 7 bases, and 10 bases separated the two germline ends. The CDR3 has 12 amino acids. Germline V gene sequence: CDR1 GTSNPN, CDR2 SVGIG (reference sequence). The CDR3 DNA follows: TGTGCCTGCAACGGACAGAATTCACCCCTCCACTTT. Protein: CACNGQNSPLHF.

The rearrangement links TRBV7-5 to TRBJ1-5; TRBD1, the table's D call, was not compared with the DNA. TRBV7-5 is a pseudogene segment. This CDR3 has 13 residues. CDR3 amino acids: CARSTGTNQPQHF. CDR3 DNA sequence: TGTGCCAGATCTACAGGGACCAATCAGCCCCAGCATTTT.

The chain couples TRBV9 to TRBJ1-5; D perhaps matches TRBD1 (5 bases). Trimming pared 1 base from V and 0 bases from J, leaving 8 bases between. Germline V gene sequence: CDR1 SGDLS, CDR2 YYNGEE. The CDR3 is 15 residues long. The CDR3 coding sequence is TGTGCCAGCAGCGTATCAGGGAATAGCAATCAGCCCCAGCATTTT. The encoded protein is CASSVSGNSNQPQHF.

This clone has a single count. V gene TRBV9 combines with J gene TRBJ2-5; D is perhaps TRBD1 (6 bases). This CDR3 contains 14 residues. Trimming cost V 4 bases and J 2 bases, with 12 bases left between them. Germline V CDR1 and CDR2: SGDLS, YYNGEE. This CDR3 reads CASSPRQAQETQYF. The CDR3 region has the DNA TGTGCCAGCAGCCCCAGACAGGCACAAGAGACCCAGTACTTC.

The chain links TRBV30 to TRBJ2-7, with D perhaps TRBD2 (5 bases). CDR1 is GTSNPN, CDR2 SVGIG, per germline (reference sequence). The CDR3 loop spans 13 amino acids. V was pared by 3 bases and J by 5 bases, with 14 bases between. Here the CDR3 reads CAWSHTSSHEQYF. CDR3 sequence (DNA): TGTGCCTGGAGCCACACTAGTTCCCACGAGCAGTACTTC.

The chain couples TRBV6-4 to TRBJ2-1, with 9 positions matching TRBD2. V shed 8 bases and J 6 bases; nucleotides not matched to a gene: 11. Germline loops: CDR1 MRHNA, CDR2 SNTAGT. This CDR3 region has 15 residues. The CDR3 sequence: CASAPGLAAPNEQFF. DNA of the CDR3: TGTGCCAGCGCACCGGGACTAGCTGCCCCCAATGAGCAGTTCTTC.

This clone was found once. The genes are TRBV7-6 and TRBJ2-3; D remains unclear. From germline, CDR1 is SGHVS and CDR2 FNYEAQ. V lost 4 bases to trimming and J lost 4 bases, with 15 bases between them. The CDR3 sequence is 15 residues long. The CDR3 loop is CASSSFRHLSDTQYF. CDR3 sequence (DNA): TGTGCCAGCAGCTCCTTCCGACATTTATCAGATACGCAGTATTTT.

The chain links TRBV10-3 to TRBJ1-2; D call uncertain. CDR3 size: 16 residues. Germline V gene sequence: CDR1 ENHRY, CDR2 SYGVKD. V was shortened by 4 bases and J by 2 bases, with 17 bases between the two germline ends. CDR3 amino acids: CAISGQAELPNYGYTF. The DNA of the CDR3 is TGTGCCATCAGTGGCCAAGCCGAGCTCCCGAACTATGGCTACACCTTC.

This rearrangement joins TRBV5-4 to TRBJ2-3; a weak D match, TRBD1 (5 bases). V was pared by 3 bases and J by 7 bases, with 9 bases between. Germline V gene lookup returns CDR1 SGHNT and CDR2 YYREEE (reference sequence). This CDR3 comprises 12 residues. In DNA form, the CDR3 reads TGTGCCAGCAGCTACCAGGGATATACGCAGTATTTT. This gives the protein CASSYQGYTQYF.

V usage is TRBV28 and J usage is TRBJ1-2; D possibly corresponds to TRBD1 (5 bases). V was shortened by 2 bases and J by 7 bases, with 8 bases between the two germline ends. Looked up from germline, CDR1 is MDHEN and CDR2 is SYDVKM. This CDR3 spans 12 amino acids. The chain's CDR3 is CASSLGGTGYTF. The CDR3 DNA reads TGTGCCAGCAGTTTAGGGGGGACTGGCTACACCTTC.

V and J are TRBV27 and TRBJ2-1, with D perhaps matching TRBD2 (5 bases). CDR1 and CDR2 (germline): MNHEY, SMNVEV (reference sequence). The V end was cut by 4 bases, the J end by 1 base, with 14 bases between. This CDR3 region has 16 residues. The CDR3 bases are TGTGCCAGCAGTTATGGGCTAGCCGTTTCCTACAATGAGCAGTTCTTC. Its protein is CASSYGLAVSYNEQFF.

V gene TRBV2 combines with J gene TRBJ2-2; 14 positions agree with TRBD2. V was pared by 6 bases and J by 0 bases, with 15 bases of the junction left unmatched. The CDR3 runs to 21 residues. Germline assignment: CDR1 SNHLY and CDR2 FYNNEI. CDR3 sequence (DNA): TGTGCCAGCAGGGACCTAGGGACTAGCGGGGGACTTAAAGCGAACACCGGGGAGCTGTTTTTT. It translates to CASRDLGTSGGLKANTGELFF.